This T cell receptor (beta chain) came from a study of vaccination and CD4 T cells after COVID-19. Across the whole study: About ten convalescent cases were mild and one was severe, and all had been SARS-CoV-2 positive by nasal swab PCR. Researchers treated control cultures with a CEFX pool, an HIV-1 Nef pool, or no peptide.

This clonotype occurred a few times. Its antigen remains unidentified. The Oncomine TCR Beta short-read assay sequenced DNA from cultured CD4+ T cells. Scientists extracted genomic DNA from CD4+ T cells grown in culture. TCRdb ran MiXCR on the PCR reads and lists one entry per CDR3 protein. The sample lists about 9,000 distinct CDR3 sequences, 20% to 25% seen once, with less than 25% in the top ten. Treatment reported: approximately nine-day PBMC culture with coronavirus spike peptide pools or control peptides (ViraFEST assay). ViraFEST stimulated the growth of antigen-specific T cells using peptide pools and subsequently profiled their TCRs by sequencing. The CDR3 extends over 15 amino acids. J gave up 6 bases and V 6 bases, and 10 bases lay outside the gene matches. CDR1 is MNHEY and CDR2 is SMNVEV in the germline V gene (reference sequence).

The TCR originated in a human donor with COVID-19. Sequencing was carried out using cultured CD4+ T cells from blood. The chain uses TRBV27 and TRBJ2-2; TRBD1 aligns across 7 bases. CDR3 region: CASSRRTGGAGELFF. CDR3 in DNA: TGTGCCAGCAGCCGACGGACAGGAGGCGCCGGGGAGCTGTTTTTT.